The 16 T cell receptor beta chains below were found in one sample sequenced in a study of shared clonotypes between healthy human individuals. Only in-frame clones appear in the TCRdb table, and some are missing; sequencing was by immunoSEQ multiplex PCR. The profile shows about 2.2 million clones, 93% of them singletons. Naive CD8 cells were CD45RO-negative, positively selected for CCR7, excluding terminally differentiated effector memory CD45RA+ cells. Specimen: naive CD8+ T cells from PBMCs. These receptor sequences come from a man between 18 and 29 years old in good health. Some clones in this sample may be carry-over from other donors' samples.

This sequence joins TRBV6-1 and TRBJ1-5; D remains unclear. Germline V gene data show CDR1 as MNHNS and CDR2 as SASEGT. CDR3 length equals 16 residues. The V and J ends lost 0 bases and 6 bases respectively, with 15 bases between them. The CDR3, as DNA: TGTGCCAGCAGTGAAGCGGGCACCCGTGAGAGTCAGCCCCAGCATTTT. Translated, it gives CASSEAGTRESQPQHF.

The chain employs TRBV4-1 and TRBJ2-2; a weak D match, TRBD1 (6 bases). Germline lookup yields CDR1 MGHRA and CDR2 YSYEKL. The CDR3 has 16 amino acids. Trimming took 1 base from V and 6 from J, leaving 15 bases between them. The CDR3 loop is CASSQGPGQSPGELFF. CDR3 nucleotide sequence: TGCGCCAGCAGCCAAGGACCCGGACAGAGTCCCGGGGAGCTGTTTTTT.

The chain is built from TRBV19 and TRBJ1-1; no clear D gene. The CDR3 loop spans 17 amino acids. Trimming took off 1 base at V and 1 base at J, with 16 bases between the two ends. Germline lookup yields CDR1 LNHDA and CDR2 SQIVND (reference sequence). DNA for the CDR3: TGTGCCAGTAGTATAGCTGGGTATGATTTCTCGAACACTGAAGCTTTCTTT. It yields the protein CASSIAGYDFSNTEAFF.

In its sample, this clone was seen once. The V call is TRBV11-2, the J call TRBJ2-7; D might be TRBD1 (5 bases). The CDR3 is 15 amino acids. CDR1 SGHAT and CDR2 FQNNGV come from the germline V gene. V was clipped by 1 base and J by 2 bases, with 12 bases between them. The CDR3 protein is CASSLVSTEPYEQYF. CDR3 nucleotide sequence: TGTGCCAGCAGCTTAGTATCGACAGAACCCTACGAGCAGTACTTC. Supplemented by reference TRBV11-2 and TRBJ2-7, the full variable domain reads EAGVAQSPRYKIIEKRQSVAFWCNPISGHATLYWYQQILGQGPKLLIQFQNNGVVDDSQLPKDRFSAERLKGVDSTLKIQPAKLEDSAVYLCASSLVSTEPYEQYFGPGTRLTVT.

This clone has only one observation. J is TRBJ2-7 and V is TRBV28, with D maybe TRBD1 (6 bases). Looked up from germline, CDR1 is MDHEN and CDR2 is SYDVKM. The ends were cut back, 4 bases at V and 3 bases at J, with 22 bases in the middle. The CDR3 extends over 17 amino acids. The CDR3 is CASSYRRGVHRVYEQYF. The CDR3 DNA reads TGTGCCAGCAGTTACCGCAGGGGAGTCCACAGGGTCTACGAGCAGTACTTC.

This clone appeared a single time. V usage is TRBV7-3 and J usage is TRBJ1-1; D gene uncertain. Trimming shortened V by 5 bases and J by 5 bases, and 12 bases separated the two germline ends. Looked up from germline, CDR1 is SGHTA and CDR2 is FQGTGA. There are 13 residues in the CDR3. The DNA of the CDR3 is TGTGCCAGCAGCCCGGGAGGGTGGACTGAAGCTTTCTTT. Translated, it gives CASSPGGWTEAFF.

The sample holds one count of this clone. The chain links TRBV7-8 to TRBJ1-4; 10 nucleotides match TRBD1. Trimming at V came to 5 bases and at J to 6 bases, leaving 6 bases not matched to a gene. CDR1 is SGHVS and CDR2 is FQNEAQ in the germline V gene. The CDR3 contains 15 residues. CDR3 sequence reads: CASSIRQGAYEKLFF. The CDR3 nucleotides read TGTGCCAGCAGCATAAGACAGGGGGCTTATGAAAAACTGTTTTTT.

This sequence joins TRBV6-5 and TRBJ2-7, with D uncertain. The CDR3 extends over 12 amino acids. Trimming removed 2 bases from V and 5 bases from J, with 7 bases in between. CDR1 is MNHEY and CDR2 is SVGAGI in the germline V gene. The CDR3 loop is CASSYERHEQYF. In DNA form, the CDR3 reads TGTGCCAGCAGTTACGAGAGACACGAGCAGTACTTC.

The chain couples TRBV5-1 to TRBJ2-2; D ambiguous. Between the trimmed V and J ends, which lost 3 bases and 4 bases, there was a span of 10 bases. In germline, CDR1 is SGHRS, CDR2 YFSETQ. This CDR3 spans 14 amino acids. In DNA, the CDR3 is TGCGCCAGCAGCTATGGACGGAGCACCGGGGAGCTGTTTTTT. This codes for CASSYGRSTGELFF.

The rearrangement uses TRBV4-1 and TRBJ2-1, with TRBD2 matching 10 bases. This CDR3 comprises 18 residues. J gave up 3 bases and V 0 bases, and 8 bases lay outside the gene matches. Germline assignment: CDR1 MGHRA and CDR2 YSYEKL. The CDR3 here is CASSQEDPRTSGYNEQFF. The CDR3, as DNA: TGCGCCAGCAGCCAAGAAGATCCCCGGACTAGCGGCTACAATGAGCAGTTCTTC.

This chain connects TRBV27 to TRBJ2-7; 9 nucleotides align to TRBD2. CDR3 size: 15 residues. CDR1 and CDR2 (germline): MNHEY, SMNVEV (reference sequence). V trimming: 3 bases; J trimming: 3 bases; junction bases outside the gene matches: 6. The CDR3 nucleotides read TGTGCCAGCAGTTTTGGTAGCGGGGGAAGCTACGAGCAGTACTTC. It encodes CASSFGSGGSYEQYF.

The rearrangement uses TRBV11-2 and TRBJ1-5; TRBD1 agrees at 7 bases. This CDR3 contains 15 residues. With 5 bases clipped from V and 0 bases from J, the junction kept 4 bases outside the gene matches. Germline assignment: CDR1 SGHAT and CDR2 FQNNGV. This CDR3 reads CASSVQGVSNQPQHF. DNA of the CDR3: TGTGCCAGCAGCGTCCAGGGGGTTAGCAATCAGCCCCAGCATTTT.

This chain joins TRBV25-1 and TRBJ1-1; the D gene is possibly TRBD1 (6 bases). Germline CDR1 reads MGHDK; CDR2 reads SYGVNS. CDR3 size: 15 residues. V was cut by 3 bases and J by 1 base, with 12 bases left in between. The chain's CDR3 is CASSDLAGANTEAFF. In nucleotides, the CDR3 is TGTGCCAGCAGTGATCTGGCGGGGGCGAACACTGAAGCTTTCTTT. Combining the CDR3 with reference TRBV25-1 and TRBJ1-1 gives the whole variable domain EADIYQTPRYLVIGTGKKITLECSQTMGHDKMYWYQQDPGMELHLIHYSYGVNSTEKGDLSSESTVSRIRTEHFPLTLESARPSHTSQYLCASSDLAGANTEAFFGQGTRLTVV.

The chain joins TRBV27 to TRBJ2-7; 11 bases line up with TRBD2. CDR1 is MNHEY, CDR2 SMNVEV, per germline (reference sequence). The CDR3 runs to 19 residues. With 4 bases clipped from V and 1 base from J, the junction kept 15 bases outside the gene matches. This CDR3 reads CASSSTNLAGGPQSYEQYF. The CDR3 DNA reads TGTGCCAGCAGTTCAACCAACCTAGCGGGAGGCCCTCAATCCTACGAGCAGTACTTC.

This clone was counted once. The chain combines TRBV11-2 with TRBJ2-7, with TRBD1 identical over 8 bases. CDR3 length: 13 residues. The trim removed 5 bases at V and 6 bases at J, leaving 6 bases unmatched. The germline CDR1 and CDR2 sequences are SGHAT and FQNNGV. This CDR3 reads CASSGRQGPEQYF. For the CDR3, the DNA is TGTGCCAGCAGCGGAAGACAGGGGCCCGAGCAGTACTTC.

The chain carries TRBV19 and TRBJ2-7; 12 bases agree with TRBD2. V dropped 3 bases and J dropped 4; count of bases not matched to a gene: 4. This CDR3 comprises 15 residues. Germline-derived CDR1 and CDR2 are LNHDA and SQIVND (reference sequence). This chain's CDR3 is CASSIAGTSGYEQYF. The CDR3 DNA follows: TGTGCCAGTAGTATCGCCGGGACTAGCGGGTACGAGCAGTACTTC.